The 21 T cell receptor beta chains given below trace back to one sample, sequenced in a study of cytomegalovirus exposure and HLA in healthy donors. Amplification used 60 Vbeta primers and 13 Jbeta primers. Here immunoSEQ multiplex PCR was the method, and the copy in TCRdb shows in-frame clones only, minus some. The top ten hold about 3% of the sample, which has around 130,000 clones, 70% to 80% seen once. Sequencing was carried out using PBMCs. All receptors derive from a man aged 25 to 40 in good health and CMV-seronegative.

V and J are TRBV20-1 and TRBJ2-7, with TRBD1 matching 7 bases. Trimming at V came to 4 bases and at J to 5 bases, leaving 2 bases not matched to a gene. The CDR3 is 11 amino acids. Germline V CDR1 and CDR2: DFQATT, SNEGSKA (reference sequence). As DNA, the CDR3 is TGCAGTGCTAACAGGGGCCACGAGCAGTACTTC. As protein: CSANRGHEQYF.

This clone was observed once. J is TRBJ2-4 and V is TRBV4-1; 14 bases line up with TRBD2. The V and J ends lost 3 bases and 0 bases, in that order; junction bases with no gene match: 10. In germline, CDR1 is MGHRA, CDR2 YSYEKL. The CDR3 has 20 residues. The CDR3 sequence is CASSQLGTSGGRVAKNIQYF. The CDR3 DNA follows: TGCGCCAGCAGCCAGTTAGGGACTAGCGGGGGCCGGGTAGCCAAAAACATTCAGTACTTC.

In the case of this clone: The CDR3 carries no conserved terminal phenylalanine or tryptophan, so it likely arises from a read error. The rearrangement links TRBV6-1 to TRBJ2-6, with D uncertain. The germline V gene encodes CDR1 MNHNS and CDR2 SASEGT. The CDR3 has 14 amino acids. Between the trimmed V and J ends, which lost 1 base and 4 bases, there was a span of 5 bases. The CDR3 here is CASSEGSGANVLTV. In DNA, the CDR3 is TGTGCCAGCAGTGAAGGATCAGGGGCCAACGTCCTGACTGTC.

The chain employs TRBV2 and TRBJ2-7, with TRBD2 identical over 7 bases. The germline CDR1 and CDR2 sequences are SNHLY and FYNNEI. CDR3 length: 14 residues. Trimming took 4 bases from V and 0 from J; bases not matched to a gene: 3. CDR3 loop: CASSASGISYEQYF. CDR3 nucleotide sequence: TGTGCCAGCAGTGCTAGCGGCATCTCCTACGAGCAGTACTTC.

This rearrangement joins TRBV9 to TRBJ1-1; the match to TRBD1 covers 7 bases. Per the germline V gene, CDR1 is SGDLS and CDR2 is YYNGEE. There are 14 residues in the CDR3. The V gene end was trimmed by 4 bases and the J gene end by 4 bases; junction bases not matched to a gene: 7. CDR3 loop: CASSSTGESTEAFF. The CDR3, as DNA: TGTGCCAGCAGCTCTACAGGGGAGAGCACTGAAGCTTTCTTT.

This chain links TRBV5-1 with TRBJ2-5, with TRBD1 matching over 8 bases. The germline V gene has CDR1 SGHRS and CDR2 YFSETQ. V dropped 3 bases and J dropped 5; count of bases not matched to a gene: 6. This CDR3 region has 14 residues. Here the CDR3 reads CASSSGQGYETQYF. In DNA, the CDR3 is TGCGCCAGCAGCTCTGGACAGGGATACGAGACCCAGTACTTC.

A few counts support this clone. The chain uses TRBV5-1 and TRBJ1-1; 10 positions agree with TRBD1. V gave up 4 bases and J gave up 5 bases; unmatched junction bases: 2. CDR3 size: 13 residues. Germline CDR1 reads SGHRS; CDR2 reads YFSETQ. The DNA of the CDR3 is TGCGCCAGCAGCCCGGGACAGGGGACTGAAGCTTTCTTT. This codes for CASSPGQGTEAFF.

The chain uses TRBV5-8 and TRBJ1-2; D may be TRBD1 (6 bases). Germline V gene sequence: CDR1 SGHTS, CDR2 YDEGEE. There are 15 residues in the CDR3. V dropped 2 bases and J dropped 1 base, with 12 bases sitting between them. In DNA, the CDR3 is TGTGCCAGCAGCTTTAGGACAGACTTTAACTATGGCTACACCTTC. This gives the protein CASSFRTDFNYGYTF.

DNA of the CDR3: TGTGCCAGCAGTCCCTCGGGCAGACTAGCGGCCGAGCAGTACTTC. This codes for CASSPSGRLAAEQYF. The V and J genes are TRBV27 and TRBJ2-7, with 9 bases fitting TRBD2. Trimming took 5 bases from V and 6 from J; bases not matched to a gene: 11. The germline gives CDR1 MNHEY, CDR2 SMNVEV (reference sequence). This CDR3 region has 15 residues.

The chain couples TRBV15 to TRBJ2-7; weak D call: TRBD2 (5 bases). Looked up from germline, CDR1 is LNHNV and CDR2 is YYDKDF (reference sequence). V was trimmed by 3 bases and J by 3 bases, leaving 9 bases between them. The CDR3 sequence is 13 residues long. The CDR3, as DNA: TGTGCCACCAGCAGTGGACGGGACTACGAGCAGTACTTC. This codes for CATSSGRDYEQYF.

This clone was observed a few times. The chain uses TRBV27 and TRBJ1-5; tentative D call: TRBD1 (5 bases). Per the germline V gene, CDR1 is MNHEY and CDR2 is SMNVEV (reference sequence). V was shortened by 4 bases and J by 7 bases, with 14 bases between the two germline ends. This CDR3 has 14 residues. The CDR3 nucleotides are TGTGCCAGCAGTTCCCAGGGAGGAGGGCAGCCCCAGCATTTT. Its protein is CASSSQGGGQPQHF.

The chain links TRBV9 to TRBJ2-1; D gene ambiguous. Germline lookup yields CDR1 SGDLS and CDR2 YYNGEE. The V and J ends lost 2 bases and 0 bases respectively, with 9 bases between them. This CDR3 is 15 amino acids long. In DNA, the CDR3 is TGTGCCAGCAGCGTCCAGTGGAGCTCCTACAATGAGCAGTTCTTC. Its protein is CASSVQWSSYNEQFF.

The CDR3 here is CASSLTRTGVGYTF. As DNA, the CDR3 is TGTGCCAGCAGCTTAACGAGGACAGGGGTAGGCTACACCTTC. The chain joins TRBV7-3 to TRBJ1-2, with TRBD1 identical over 9 bases. The V gene end was trimmed by 0 bases and the J gene end by 8 bases; junction bases not matched to a gene: 4. The germline V gene has CDR1 SGHTA and CDR2 FQGTGA. This CDR3 spans 14 amino acids.

This clone was picked up one time. The chain has TRBV7-9 and TRBJ2-3; D possibly corresponds to TRBD2 (6 bases). Germline CDR1 SEHNR, CDR2 FQNEAQ (reference sequence). The ends were cut back, 5 bases at V and 8 bases at J, with 23 bases in the middle. The CDR3 spans 16 residues. The CDR3 nucleotides read TGTGCCAGCAGCGAACGGGACTCCGAGGTCATAGTTACGCAGTATTTT. Its translation is CASSERDSEVIVTQYF.

The V gene is TRBV19, the J gene TRBJ2-3; TRBD2 agrees at 16 bases. The trim removed 4 bases at V and 3 bases at J, leaving 4 bases unmatched. The CDR3 totals 17 residues. CDR1 and CDR2 from the germline V gene are LNHDA and SQIVND (reference sequence). CDR3 in amino acids: CASSRGTSGRGTDTQYF. As DNA, the CDR3 is TGTGCCAGTAGTAGAGGGACTAGCGGGAGGGGTACAGATACGCAGTATTTT.

This clone has only one observation. The V call is TRBV7-3, the J call TRBJ2-7; the match to TRBD2 covers 7 bases. V dropped 4 bases and J dropped 3; count of bases not matched to a gene: 6. The CDR3 is 14 amino acids. In germline, CDR1 is SGHTA, CDR2 FQGTGA. DNA for the CDR3: TGTGCCAGCAGCTCTGGACTAGGGGACTACGAGCAGTACTTC. Protein product: CASSSGLGDYEQYF.

This clone has a handful of counts. The chain recombines TRBV6-1 with TRBJ1-2; D ambiguous. The germline V and J ends were trimmed by 1 base and 3 bases, with 6 bases remaining between them. The germline CDR1 and CDR2 sequences are MNHNS and SASEGT. The CDR3 contains 13 residues. The CDR3 protein is CASSEEQHYGYTF. The CDR3 DNA reads as TGTGCCAGCAGTGAAGAACAGCACTATGGCTACACCTTC.

This rearrangement joins TRBV2 to TRBJ1-1, with TRBD1 matching 7 bases. This CDR3 region has 13 residues. After removal of 5 bases from V and 1 base from J, the junction contained 1 base not matched to a gene. Germline CDR1 and CDR2: SNHLY and FYNNEI. The CDR3 loop reads CASSRQGNTEAFF. DNA for the CDR3: TGTGCCAGCAGTCGACAGGGGAACACTGAAGCTTTCTTT. Looking up the rest from reference TRBV2 and TRBJ1-1 gives the full variable domain: EPEVTQTPSHQVTQMGQEVILRCVPISNHLYFYWYRQILGQKVEFLVSFYNNEISEKSEIFDDQFSVERPDGSNFTLKIRSTKLEDSAMYFCASSRQGNTEAFFGQGTRLTVV.

CDR3 sequence (DNA): TGTGCCAGCTCACCCGACCGGGGGGGCACTGAAGCTTTCTTT. It specifies CASSPDRGGTEAFF. The rearrangement links TRBV18 to TRBJ1-1, with a possible D match to TRBD1 (5 bases). Germline V gene sequence: CDR1 KGHSH, CDR2 LQKENI. The CDR3 is 14 residues long. Trimming cost V 3 bases and J 4 bases, with 12 bases left between them.

CDR3 sequence: CASSQYQGSYEQYF. The CDR3 nucleotides read TGCGCCAGCAGCCAATATCAAGGGAGCTACGAGCAGTACTTC. The chain has TRBV4-3 and TRBJ2-7; D is perhaps TRBD2 (5 bases). Per the germline V gene, CDR1 is LGHNA and CDR2 is YSLEER. The CDR3 runs to 14 residues. V shed 2 bases and J shed 3 bases, with 11 bases lying between them.

This clone is a singleton in its sample. The J gene is TRBJ1-1, the V gene TRBV30; 7 bases align to TRBD1. CDR1 GTSNPN and CDR2 SVGIG come from the germline V gene (reference sequence). V lost 2 bases to trimming and J lost 6 bases; unmatched junction nucleotides: 9. The CDR3 runs to 14 residues. CDR3 nucleotide sequence: TGTGCCTGGAGTACAGGGGTCCGAACCTCTGAAGCTTTCTTT. It is translated as CAWSTGVRTSEAFF.